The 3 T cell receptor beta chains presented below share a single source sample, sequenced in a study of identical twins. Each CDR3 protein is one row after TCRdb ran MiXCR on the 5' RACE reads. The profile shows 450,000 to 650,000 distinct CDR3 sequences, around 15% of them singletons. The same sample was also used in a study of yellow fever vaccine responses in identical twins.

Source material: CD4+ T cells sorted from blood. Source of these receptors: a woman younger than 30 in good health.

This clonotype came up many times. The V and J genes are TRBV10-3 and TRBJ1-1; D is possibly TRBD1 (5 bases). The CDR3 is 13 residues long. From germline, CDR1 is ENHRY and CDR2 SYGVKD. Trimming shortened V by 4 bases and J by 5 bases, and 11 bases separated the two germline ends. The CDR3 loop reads CAISGQGNTEAFF. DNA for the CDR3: TGTGCCATCAGTGGTCAGGGAAATACTGAAGCTTTCTTT.

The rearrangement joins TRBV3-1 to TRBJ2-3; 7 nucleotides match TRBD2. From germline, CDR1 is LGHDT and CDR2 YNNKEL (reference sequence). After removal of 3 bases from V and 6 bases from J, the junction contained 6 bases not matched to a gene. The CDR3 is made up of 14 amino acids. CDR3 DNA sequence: TGTGCCAGCAGCCAGGCGGGAGATCAGGATACGCAGTATTTT. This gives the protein CASSQAGDQDTQYF.

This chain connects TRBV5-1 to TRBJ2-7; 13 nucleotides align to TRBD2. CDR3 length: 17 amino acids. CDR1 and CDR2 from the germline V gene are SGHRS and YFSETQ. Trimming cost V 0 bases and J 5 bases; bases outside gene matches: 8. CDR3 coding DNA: TGCGCCAGCAGCTTGGATACGGGACTAGCGGGACTGAACGAGCAGTACTTC. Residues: CASSLDTGLAGLNEQYF.